The 23 T cell receptor beta chains below come from one sample, sequenced in a study of blood T cell repertoires in COVID-19. Generated by immunoSEQ multiplex PCR, the TCRdb table keeps only in-frame clones and is missing some. The sample carries 150,000 to 200,000 clones, around 90% recorded once. The sample was peripheral blood. These receptors were collected from a man over 45 with acute or convalescent COVID-19.

V usage is TRBV19 and J usage is TRBJ1-3; TRBD1 matches at 9 bases. The CDR3 totals 13 residues. Per the germline V gene, CDR1 is LNHDA and CDR2 is SQIVND (reference sequence). The CDR3 bases are TGTGCTGCGAGACAGGGGGCTGGAAACACCATATATTTT. Translated, it gives CAARQGAGNTIYF.

The chain is built from TRBV4-3 and TRBJ2-3; 8 bases agree with TRBD2. This CDR3 contains 17 residues. V was clipped by 2 bases and J by 2 bases; unmatched bases: 9. Germline loops: CDR1 LGHNA, CDR2 YSLEER. The CDR3 spells CASSQLSGGGSTDTQYF. The CDR3 nucleotides are TGCGCCAGCAGCCAACTTTCCGGGGGGGGTTCCACAGATACGCAGTATTTT.

V is TRBV5-8 and J is TRBJ2-5, with TRBD2 matching 8 bases. V trimming: 4 bases; J trimming: 4 bases; junction bases outside the gene matches: 6. Germline V gene lookup returns CDR1 SGHTS and CDR2 YDEGEE. This CDR3 has 14 residues. Here the CDR3 reads CASSKKGLVETQYF. The CDR3 region has the DNA TGTGCCAGCAGCAAAAAGGGACTAGTAGAGACCCAGTACTTC. The full variable domain, completed using reference TRBV5-8 and TRBJ2-5, is EAGVTQSPTHLIKTRGQQATLRCSPISGHTSVYWYQQALGLGLQFLLWYDEGEERNRGNFPPRFSGRQFPNYSSELNVNALELEDSALYLCASSKKGLVETQYFGPGTRLLVL.

V and J are TRBV18 and TRBJ1-5, with a possible D match to TRBD1 (5 bases). The CDR3 length is 16 residues. Trimming removed 3 bases from V and 2 bases from J, with 14 bases in between. Germline loops: CDR1 KGHSH, CDR2 LQKENI. The DNA of the CDR3 is TGTGCCAGCTCACCGGGGGGAGCGGAGGGCAATCAGCCCCAGCATTTT. The encoded protein is CASSPGGAEGNQPQHF.

V usage is TRBV7-3 and J usage is TRBJ2-2; the D is unclear. The V and J ends lost 2 bases and 0 bases respectively, with 7 bases between them. Germline values: CDR1 SGHTA, CDR2 FQGTGA. CDR3 length equals 15 residues. The CDR3 nucleotides are TGTGCCAGCAGCTTAGGAGCGCCGAACACCGGGGAGCTGTTTTTT. As protein: CASSLGAPNTGELFF.

This clone was observed once. The gene calls are TRBV7-8 and TRBJ2-7; possibly TRBD2 for D (5 bases). Germline CDR1 is SGHVS and CDR2 is FQNEAQ. The ends were cut back, 2 bases at V and 3 bases at J, with 14 bases in the middle. The CDR3 has 15 amino acids. The CDR3 DNA is TGTGCCAGCAGCTTAAACGGGGTTTTTGACTACGAGCAGTACTTC. Translating gives CASSLNGVFDYEQYF.

The chain recombines TRBV18 with TRBJ2-7, with 9 nucleotides matching TRBD1. The CDR3 consists of 13 residues. V lost 8 bases to trimming and J lost 4 bases; unmatched junction nucleotides: 6. The germline CDR1 and CDR2 sequences are KGHSH and LQKENI. The CDR3 region has the DNA TGTGCCAGCAGTCGGGACAGGGTTTACGAGCAGTACGTC. Amino acids: CASSRDRVYEQYV.

The chain couples TRBV2 to TRBJ2-1; tentative D call: TRBD2 (6 bases). Germline assignment: CDR1 SNHLY and CDR2 FYNNEI. The CDR3 sequence is 14 residues long. Trimming left V 9 bases short and J 0 bases short, with 12 bases between. This CDR3 reads CASRDSSSYNEQFF. CDR3 bases: TGTGCCAGTCGGGACTCCAGCTCCTACAATGAGCAGTTCTTC.

Only a few counts were recorded for this clone. The CDR3 loop is CASSIQGSYGYTF. In nucleotides, the CDR3 is TGTGCCAGCAGCATACAGGGATCCTATGGCTACACCTTC. The J gene is TRBJ1-2, the V gene TRBV28, with a tentative D call TRBD1 (6 bases). V was trimmed by 6 bases and J by 4 bases, leaving 12 bases between them. There are 13 residues in the CDR3. Germline lookup yields CDR1 MDHEN and CDR2 SYDVKM.

The chain couples TRBV27 to TRBJ1-5, with 8 bases fitting TRBD1. Germline V CDR1 and CDR2: MNHEY, SMNVEV (reference sequence). V was pared by 0 bases and J by 2 bases, with 3 bases of the junction left unmatched. This CDR3 contains 16 residues. CDR3 loop: CASSLSTGGGNQPQHF. CDR3 in DNA: TGTGCCAGCAGTTTATCCACAGGGGGGGGCAATCAGCCCCAGCATTTT.

The gene calls are TRBV6-5 and TRBJ1-5; no clear D. The germline V and J ends were trimmed by 7 bases and 7 bases, with 14 bases remaining between them. The CDR3 length is 13 residues. In germline, CDR1 is MNHEY, CDR2 SVGAGI. The CDR3 DNA follows: TGTGCCAGCATGAGGATGGCGGGGCAGCCCCAGCATTTT. Its translation: CASMRMAGQPQHF.

The J gene is TRBJ1-6, the V gene TRBV9, with unresolved D. From germline, CDR1 is SGDLS and CDR2 YYNGEE. CDR3 length: 14 residues. V was cut by 0 bases and J by 10 bases, with 11 bases left in between. CDR3 loop: CASSVGESGSPLHF. CDR3 bases: TGTGCCAGCAGCGTAGGGGAGTCTGGCTCACCCCTCCACTTT.

The chain carries TRBV28 and TRBJ1-5, with TRBD1 as a possible D gene (5 bases). CDR3 length: 18 residues. Germline-derived CDR1 and CDR2 are MDHEN and SYDVKM. Trimming pared 5 bases from V and 2 bases from J, leaving 22 bases between. The CDR3 nucleotides read TGTGCCAGCAGTCCATTTCGCGGGGCGGGGTTCGGCAATCAGCCCCAGCATTTT. Translating gives CASSPFRGAGFGNQPQHF.

V is TRBV5-8 and J is TRBJ2-1; 8 bases are shared with TRBD1. V lost 4 bases and J lost 6; bases outside the gene matches: 3. The germline CDR1 and CDR2 sequences are SGHTS and YDEGEE. The CDR3 is 13 residues long. For the CDR3, the DNA is TGTGCCAGCAGCCACGACAGGGGCAATGAGCAGTTCTTC. Translated: CASSHDRGNEQFF.

The chain combines TRBV9 with TRBJ2-6; D unclear. The germline V gene encodes CDR1 SGDLS and CDR2 YYNGEE. The CDR3 has 16 amino acids. V dropped 3 bases and J dropped 0 bases, with 10 bases sitting between them. The CDR3 reads CASSAGLGSGANVLTF. The CDR3 nucleotides are TGTGCCAGCAGCGCCGGGTTGGGCTCTGGGGCCAACGTCCTGACTTTC.

V is TRBV20-1 and J is TRBJ1-2, with a weak D call TRBD1 (6 bases). Germline CDR1 is DFQATT and CDR2 is SNEGSKA (reference sequence). The V end lost 3 bases, the J end lost 8 bases, and 22 bases lay between the germline ends. The CDR3 consists of 15 residues. For the CDR3, the DNA is TGCAGTGCTAGTGAGATCGGACAGAATCTTCGGGGCTACACCTTC. The encoded protein is CSASEIGQNLRGYTF.

V gene TRBV19 combines with J gene TRBJ2-1, with 12 bases matching TRBD2. This CDR3 has 18 residues. Germline CDR1 and CDR2: LNHDA and SQIVND (reference sequence). V dropped 4 bases and J dropped 5; count of bases not matched to a gene: 12. The CDR3, as DNA: TGTGCCAGTAGTAAATCTAGCGGGGGGGCGGGATATAACAATGAGCAGTTCTTC. Protein: CASSKSSGGAGYNNEQFF.

This clone was counted once. Written as DNA, the CDR3 is TGTGCCAGCAGCGTTGGGGGGGCTAACACCGGGGAGCTGTTTTTT. The encoded protein is CASSVGGANTGELFF. This chain joins TRBV9 and TRBJ2-2, with a possible D match to TRBD2 (7 bases). CDR3 size: 15 residues. Germline V gene sequence: CDR1 SGDLS, CDR2 YYNGEE. The V and J ends lost 2 bases and 2 bases respectively, with 10 bases between them.

The rearrangement joins TRBV5-6 to TRBJ2-1; the D is unclear. This CDR3 has 14 residues. Per the germline V gene, CDR1 is SGHDT and CDR2 is YYEEEE. V lost 4 bases and J 4 bases, leaving 12 bases between the germline ends. In DNA form, the CDR3 reads TGTGCCAGCAGCCGCGCGACTCCTTACAATGAGCAGTTCTTC. Its protein is CASSRATPYNEQFF.

The V gene is TRBV4-2, the J gene TRBJ2-3, with D maybe TRBD2 (6 bases). Trimming took 4 bases from V and 2 from J, leaving 13 bases between them. Germline V lookup: CDR1 LGHNA, CDR2 YNFKEQ. The CDR3 contains 15 residues. CDR3 protein: CASSPLAGNTDTQYF. CDR3 DNA sequence: TGTGCCAGCAGCCCTCTGGCGGGGAACACAGATACGCAGTATTTT.

The chain joins TRBV7-8 to TRBJ2-1, with a possible D match to TRBD1 (6 bases). The CDR3 is made up of 17 amino acids. Per germline, CDR1 SGHVS and CDR2 FQNEAQ. The V gene lost 4 bases and the J gene lost 0 bases, with 16 bases spanning the gap. CDR3 coding DNA: TGTGCCAGCAGCTATTCCGGGACATCGAGCTCCTACAATGAGCAGTTCTTC. Its protein is CASSYSGTSSSYNEQFF.

J is TRBJ2-5 and V is TRBV19; TRBD2 agrees at 8 bases. Germline V gene lookup returns CDR1 LNHDA and CDR2 SQIVND (reference sequence). J gave up 4 bases and V 5 bases, and 6 bases lay outside the gene matches. The CDR3 runs 14 residues. CDR3 protein: CASSEAGVSETQYF. Written as DNA, the CDR3 is TGTGCCAGTAGTGAAGCGGGAGTGTCAGAGACCCAGTACTTC. The full variable domain, rest sourced from reference TRBV19 and TRBJ2-5, is DGGITQSPKYLFRKEGQNVTLSCEQNLNHDAMYWYRQDPGQGLRLIYYSQIVNDFQKGDIAEGYSVSREKKESFPLTVTSAQKNPTAFYLCASSEAGVSETQYFGPGTRLLVL.

J is TRBJ1-4 and V is TRBV4-2; TRBD1 aligns across 9 bases. Germline V gene data show CDR1 as LGHNA and CDR2 as YNFKEQ. The trim removed 0 bases at V and 9 bases at J, leaving 5 bases unmatched. The CDR3 consists of 15 residues. CDR3 in amino acids: CASSQEGGQGQKLFF. The CDR3 bases are TGTGCCAGCAGCCAAGAGGGTGGACAGGGGCAAAAACTGTTTTTT.